This passage covers 9 T cell receptor beta chains from one sample sequenced in a study of cytomegalovirus exposure and HLA in healthy donors. Profiling relied on immunoSEQ multiplex PCR, and the TCRdb table lists in-frame clones only, not all of them. Of roughly 200,000 clones listed, about 89% are singletons. The sample taken for sequencing was PBMCs. The receptors were sampled from a man younger than 45 in good health and CMV-seropositive.

The chain combines TRBV6-1 with TRBJ1-2, with TRBD1 as a possible D gene (6 bases). Trimming took 8 bases from V and 4 from J, leaving 14 bases between them. Germline V gives CDR1 MNHNS, CDR2 SASEGT. The CDR3 spans 13 residues. The CDR3 is CASAGQYGYGYTF. CDR3 in DNA: TGTGCCAGCGCGGGACAATACGGCTATGGCTACACCTTC.

J is TRBJ1-4 and V is TRBV13; D not certain. The CDR3 runs 13 residues. Germline lookup yields CDR1 PRHDT and CDR2 FYEKMQ (reference sequence). The V end was cut by 5 bases, the J end by 3 bases, with 7 bases between. The CDR3 region is CASSLRANEKLFF. CDR3 coding DNA: TGTGCCAGCAGCCTCCGGGCTAATGAAAAACTGTTTTTT.

DNA of the CDR3: TGCGCCAGCAGCCAAGCCGGGAGGGAAAAACTGTTTTTT. This encodes CASSQAGREKLFF. The V call is TRBV4-1, the J call TRBJ1-4; D not certain. V gave up 1 base and J gave up 8 bases, with 8 bases separating them. Germline V gives CDR1 MGHRA, CDR2 YSYEKL. The CDR3 extends over 13 amino acids.

The genes are TRBV29-1 and TRBJ2-3; 9 nucleotides agree with TRBD2. From germline, CDR1 is SQVTM and CDR2 ANQGSEA. This CDR3 contains 11 residues. CDR3 nucleotides: TGCGCGGGGGGGAGCACAGATACGCAGTATTTT. Residues: CAGGSTDTQYF.

This clone is a singleton in its sample. The rearrangement uses TRBV28 and TRBJ2-4; 8 bases map to TRBD2. Unmatched junction bases numbered 12, after V lost 8 bases and J lost 9 bases. Per the germline V gene, CDR1 is MDHEN and CDR2 is SYDVKM. This CDR3 has 14 amino acids. CDR3 bases: TGTGCCAGCGCCACCCCTGGACGGGGGGGCATTCAGTACTTC. Protein product: CASATPGRGGIQYF.

V is TRBV14 and J is TRBJ2-4, with TRBD1 as a possible D gene (5 bases). With 5 bases removed from V and 7 bases from J, the gap between germline ends came to 12 bases. This CDR3 is built from 13 residues. CDR1 and CDR2 from the germline V gene are SGHDN and FVKESK. CDR3 protein: CASSRVGRNIQYF. CDR3 bases: TGTGCCAGCAGCAGGGTGGGGCGGAACATTCAGTACTTC. Based on the CDR3 plus reference TRBV14 and TRBJ2-4, the full variable domain is EAGVTQFPSHSVIEKGQTVTLRCDPISGHDNLYWYRRVMGKEIKFLLHFVKESKQDESGMPNNRFLAERTGGTYSTLKVQPAELEDSGVYFCASSRVGRNIQYFGAGTRLSVL.

In this sample, this clone turned up once. The CDR3 bases are TGTGCCAGCAGCTTAGATGGGGGCAACGCTGAAGCTTTCTTT. This translates into CASSLDGGNAEAFF. The chain has TRBV7-9 and TRBJ1-1; TRBD1 might be the D (6 bases). The V gene lost 1 base and the J gene lost 6 bases, with 12 bases spanning the gap. The length of the CDR3 is 14 residues. Germline V gene lookup returns CDR1 SEHNR and CDR2 FQNEAQ (reference sequence).

This clone was counted a few times. This chain connects TRBV7-6 to TRBJ2-3, with 9 positions matching TRBD2. The junction had 9 bases not matched to a gene; V was cut back by 5 bases and J by 6 bases. This CDR3 is 15 amino acids long. CDR1 SGHVS and CDR2 FNYEAQ come from the germline V gene. The CDR3 bases are TGTGCCAGCAGCCCCGGGGCGGGAGGGACCGATACGCAGTATTTT. Amino acids: CASSPGAGGTDTQYF.

V usage is TRBV6-5 and J usage is TRBJ2-7, with 10 bases identical to TRBD1. The CDR3 covers 14 residues. CDR1 is MNHEY and CDR2 is SVGAGI in the germline V gene. After removal of 5 bases from V and 7 bases from J, the junction contained 8 bases not matched to a gene. CDR3 residues: CASSRDRGPGEQYF. The CDR3 nucleotides are TGTGCCAGCAGTCGGGACAGGGGTCCGGGAGAGCAGTACTTC.